Listed below are T cell receptor beta chains from one sample, sequenced in a study of T cell changes during pregnancy in multiple sclerosis. TCRdb's table, derived via immunoSEQ multiplex PCR, lists solely in-frame clones and lacks some. The sample lists roughly 32,000 clones; roughly nine tenths were seen once. Sequences were derived from CD8+ T cells from peripheral blood mononuclear cells, sampled in the third trimester of pregnancy. The receptors come from a female donor with multiple sclerosis, enrolled in a pregnancy study. Both conserved end residues are part of each CDR3. The D gene is left open where the match is weak. Clone size is given for some rows only: seen once, a few or many times, or a class if the clone is expanded.

TRBV9	TRBJ2-7	NA	NA	TGTGCCAGCAGCGTAGGGGGCAGGGCTATGGCCGAGCAGTACTTC	CASSVGGRAMAEQYF
TRBV7-9	TRBJ2-5	NA	NA	TGTGCCAGCAGCCCTGCGGGGGAGACCCAGTACTTC	CASSPAGETQYF
TRBV5-1	TRBJ1-1	NA	NA	TGCGCCAGCAGCCCGGAGACAGGGAACACTGAAGCTTTCTTT	CASSPETGNTEAFF
TRBV5-6	TRBJ2-1	NA	TRBD2	TGTGCCAGCAGCTTCGCCGGGACTAGTGGAGGGAATGAGCAGTTCTTC	CASSFAGTSGGNEQFF
TRBV5-4	TRBJ1-1	NA	NA	TGTGCCAGCAGCCGACGGGAGAACACTGAAGCTTTCTTT	CASSRRENTEAFF
TRBV7-9	TRBJ2-7	NA	NA	TGTGCCAGCAGCTTGGGCGGGGCAGGGCTACCCTACGAGCAGTACTTC	CASSLGGAGLPYEQYF
TRBV19	TRBJ1-5	NA	TRBD1	TGTGCCAGTAGTATGAGACAGGGGAGCAATCAGCCCCAGCATTTT	CASSMRQGSNQPQHF
TRBV27	TRBJ2-1	once	TRBD2	TGTGCCAGCAGTCTAGCGGGGGGATCCTACAATGAGCAGTTCTTC	CASSLAGGSYNEQFF
TRBV7-2	TRBJ2-3	NA	NA	TGTGCCAGCAGCTTAGTAGCGGTGAGCACAGATACGCAGTATTTT	CASSLVAVSTDTQYF
TRBV27	TRBJ2-7	NA	TRBD1	TGTGCCAGCAGTTTATATAGTGGGACAGGGTTCTACGAGCAGTACTTC	CASSLYSGTGFYEQYF
TRBV27	TRBJ1-5	once	NA	TGTGCCAGCAGTCCGGGGCTGGGAGGACAGCCCCAGCATTTT	CASSPGLGGQPQHF
TRBV7-3	TRBJ2-1	NA	TRBD1	TGTGCCAGCAGCTTAACGGCCGGGACAGATAATTACAATGAGCAGTTCTTC	CASSLTAGTDNYNEQFF
TRBV13	TRBJ1-1	few	NA	TGTGCCAGCAGCCTTTCGGCCTCGGGGTGGGCTTTCTTT	CASSLSASGWAFF
TRBV29-1	TRBJ2-1	NA	TRBD2	TGCAGCGTTGAAGGCTCTAGCGGGAGGAGATACTACAATGAGCAGTTCTTC	CSVEGSSGRRYYNEQFF
TRBV27	TRBJ1-2	NA	NA	TGTGCCAGCAGGCTAGGGAGGGGAGGCTACACCTTC	CASRLGRGGYTF
TRBV11-2	TRBJ2-6	once	TRBD1	TGTGCCAGCAGCCCCAGGGGGAGCGGGGCCAACGTCCTGACTTTC	CASSPRGSGANVLTF